The 26 T cell receptor beta chains presented below share a single source sample, sequenced in a study of blood T cell repertoires in COVID-19. The assay was immunoSEQ multiplex PCR, and TCRdb's table has in-frame clones only and misses some. The top ten clones hold 1.9% of a sample with a few hundred thousand clones, approximately 82% of them seen once. The sample consisted of peripheral blood. These TCRs come from a man aged 25 to 45 who had recovered from COVID-19.

This clone was seen once. The CDR3: CASSVGPDRGPETQYF. The CDR3 DNA is TGTGCCAGCAGCGTGGGCCCCGACAGGGGGCCGGAGACCCAGTACTTC. V gene TRBV9 combines with J gene TRBJ2-5; 10 nucleotides align to TRBD1. Germline assignment: CDR1 SGDLS and CDR2 YYNGEE. After removal of 2 bases from V and 5 bases from J, the junction contained 9 bases not matched to a gene. This CDR3 region has 16 residues.

The chain recombines TRBV9 with TRBJ2-1; D is possibly TRBD2 (5 bases). The CDR3 is 14 residues long. From germline, CDR1 is SGDLS and CDR2 YYNGEE. Trimming left V 4 bases short and J 4 bases short, with 12 bases between. The CDR3 protein is CASSRLLEYNEQFF. The DNA of the CDR3 is TGTGCCAGCAGCCGCCTACTAGAATACAATGAGCAGTTCTTC.

The chain has TRBV11-3 and TRBJ1-5; D gene unclear. The CDR3 loop spans 15 amino acids. Germline V gene sequence: CDR1 SGHNT, CDR2 YENEEA. Trimming left V 2 bases short and J 3 bases short, with 11 bases between. The CDR3 DNA reads as TGTGCCAGCAGCTTACGGTCGAACTCCAATCAGCCCCAGCATTTT. This gives the protein CASSLRSNSNQPQHF. The complete variable domain, with remaining parts taken from reference TRBV11-3 and TRBJ1-5, reads EAGVVQSPRYKIIEKKQPVAFWCNPISGHNTLYWYLQNLGQGPELLIRYENEEAVDDSQLPKDRFSAERLKGVDSTLKIQPAELGDSAVYLCASSLRSNSNQPQHFGDGTRLSIL.

This chain connects TRBV5-4 to TRBJ1-6, with a tentative D call TRBD1 (5 bases). This CDR3 is 16 amino acids long. V gave up 4 bases and J gave up 6 bases, with 17 bases separating them. From germline, CDR1 is SGHNT and CDR2 YYREEE (reference sequence). This chain's CDR3 is CASSAITGRGNSPLHF. The DNA of the CDR3 is TGTGCCAGCAGCGCGATCACAGGAAGGGGTAATTCACCCCTCCACTTT.

This clone was observed once. The genes are TRBV5-8 and TRBJ1-1, with 7 bases fitting TRBD1. Germline CDR1 is SGHTS and CDR2 is YDEGEE. Trimming cost V 0 bases and J 6 bases; bases outside gene matches: 5. CDR3 length: 14 amino acids. DNA of the CDR3: TGTGCCAGCAGCTTGGGCCTTCAGGGGGCTGAAGCTTTCTTT. Translating it yields CASSLGLQGAEAFF. Using reference TRBV5-8 and TRBJ1-1 for the parts outside the CDR3, the full variable domain is EAGVTQSPTHLIKTRGQQATLRCSPISGHTSVYWYQQALGLGLQFLLWYDEGEERNRGNFPPRFSGRQFPNYSSELNVNALELEDSALYLCASSLGLQGAEAFFGQGTRLTVV.

The V and J genes are TRBV3-1 (or the pseudogene TRBV3-2) and TRBJ1-5, with D perhaps matching TRBD1 (5 bases). Trimming stripped 4 bases from V and 2 bases from J, with 15 bases between. This CDR3 comprises 16 residues. CDR1 and CDR2 (germline): LGHDT, YNNKEL (reference sequence). The CDR3 DNA reads TGTGCCAGCAGCCGCCTCCCTGGGGGGGGCAATCAGCCCCAGCATTTT. Translation gives CASSRLPGGGNQPQHF.

V and J are TRBV7-6 and TRBJ1-5; D gene unclear. From germline, CDR1 is SGHVS and CDR2 FNYEAQ. The CDR3 totals 13 residues. V was clipped by 5 bases and J by 5 bases, with 10 bases between them. DNA of the CDR3: TGTGCCAGCAGCAAAAAAGCTGATCAGCCCCAGCATTTT. Its translation: CASSKKADQPQHF.

This clone was detected once. V and J are TRBV10-3 and TRBJ2-7, with D perhaps matching TRBD1 (6 bases). The CDR3 contains 12 residues. In germline, CDR1 is ENHRY, CDR2 SYGVKD. The ends were cut back, 10 bases at V and 6 bases at J, with 16 bases in the middle. The DNA of the CDR3 is TGTGCCAGTAATCAGGGGATGGGCGAGCAGTACGTC. Translation gives CASNQGMGEQYV.

The V call is TRBV2, the J call TRBJ1-2, with D uncertain. The CDR3 extends over 13 amino acids. Trimming stripped 6 bases from V and 5 bases from J, with 13 bases between. The germline V gene encodes CDR1 SNHLY and CDR2 FYNNEI. This CDR3 reads CASRETEAYGYTF. CDR3 coding DNA: TGTGCCAGCAGGGAGACCGAAGCTTATGGCTACACCTTC.

This chain joins TRBV7-7 and TRBJ2-5; 8 positions match TRBD2. Per the germline V gene, CDR1 is SSHAT and CDR2 is FNYEAQ (reference sequence). With 1 base clipped from V and 2 bases from J, the junction kept 6 bases outside the gene matches. The CDR3 length is 16 residues. CDR3 in DNA: TGTGCCAGCAGCTTAGGAAGTATAGCGGGGCAAGAGACCCAGTACTTC. Amino acids: CASSLGSIAGQETQYF.

The chain recombines TRBV5-5 with TRBJ2-7, with D perhaps TRBD1 (7 bases). CDR1 SGHKS and CDR2 YYEKEE come from the germline V gene (reference sequence). The V and J ends lost 4 bases and 2 bases respectively, with 10 bases between them. The length of the CDR3 is 13 residues. CDR3 amino acids: CASSAGQPYEQYF. The DNA for the CDR3 is TGTGCCAGCAGCGCGGGACAGCCCTACGAGCAGTACTTC.

The genes are TRBV28 and TRBJ1-4; D may be TRBD1 (6 bases). The V gene lost 3 bases and the J gene lost 10 bases, with 6 bases spanning the gap. The germline gives CDR1 MDHEN, CDR2 SYDVKM. This CDR3 is 11 amino acids long. The CDR3 sequence is CASSLDRKLFF. CDR3 nucleotide sequence: TGTGCCAGCAGTTTGGACAGAAAACTGTTTTTT.

This chain joins TRBV29-1 and TRBJ1-1, with 9 bases identical to TRBD1. The CDR3 runs to 11 residues. V shed 4 bases and J 10 bases; nucleotides not matched to a gene: 4. Germline CDR1 SQVTM, CDR2 ANQGSEA. CDR3 sequence (DNA): TGCAGCGTTGGACAGGGGGAGTTAGCTTTCTTT. It translates to CSVGQGELAFF.

This clone has just a few counts. V gene TRBV28 combines with J gene TRBJ1-5, with a tentative D call TRBD1 (6 bases). Trimming removed 7 bases from V and 3 bases from J, with 10 bases in between. Germline lookup yields CDR1 MDHEN and CDR2 SYDVKM. This CDR3 is built from 13 residues. The DNA for the CDR3 is TGTGCCAGCAAGGGACATAACAATCAGCCCCAGCATTTT. Translated, it gives CASKGHNNQPQHF.

The chain uses TRBV5-1 and TRBJ1-6; 7 positions match TRBD1. Germline V gene lookup returns CDR1 SGHRS and CDR2 YFSETQ. The CDR3 has 14 residues. V lost 2 bases to trimming and J lost 6 bases; unmatched junction nucleotides: 2. CDR3: CASSLGQVNSPLHF. As DNA, the CDR3 is TGCGCCAGCAGCTTAGGACAGGTTAATTCACCCCTCCACTTT.

The chain recombines TRBV10-3 with TRBJ1-1; D call uncertain. Germline lookup yields CDR1 ENHRY and CDR2 SYGVKD. The V end was cut by 6 bases, the J end by 4 bases, with 12 bases between. The CDR3 is made up of 13 amino acids. The chain's CDR3 is CAISGAVSTEAFF. CDR3 nucleotides: TGTGCCATCAGCGGAGCCGTCTCCACTGAAGCTTTCTTT.

This chain connects TRBV9 to TRBJ2-3; D remains ambiguous. The CDR3 length is 11 residues. From germline, CDR1 is SGDLS and CDR2 YYNGEE. V lost 4 bases and J lost 6, with 6 bases in between. Here the CDR3 reads CASSSEDTQYF. For the CDR3, the DNA is TGTGCCAGCAGCTCGGAGGATACGCAGTATTTT.

This clone appeared a few times. The genes are TRBV5-1 and TRBJ2-7, with a tentative D call TRBD2 (6 bases). Germline V gives CDR1 SGHRS, CDR2 YFSETQ. The CDR3 sequence is 15 residues long. The V end was cut by 1 base, the J end by 0 bases, with 11 bases between. The CDR3 loop is CASSLLGEDSYEQYF. CDR3 coding DNA: TGCGCCAGCAGCTTGTTGGGGGAGGACTCCTACGAGCAGTACTTC.

The chain recombines TRBV23-1 with TRBJ2-7; D is undetermined. TRBV23-1 falls under the ORF class, with uncertain function. This CDR3 is 11 amino acids long. V was cut by 2 bases and J by 10 bases, with 9 bases left in between. CDR3 coding DNA: TGCGCCAGCAGTCAAGCGAGAATTCAGTACGTC. It encodes CASSQARIQYV.

The gene calls are TRBV12-3 or TRBV12-4 and TRBJ2-7; D is possibly TRBD2 (5 bases). The length of the CDR3 is 12 residues. V lost 5 bases, J lost 7 bases, and 12 bases lay in between. The CDR3 DNA sequence: TGTGCCAGCAGTGGGAGCCCGGGTGAGCAGTACGTC. Protein product: CASSGSPGEQYV.

The CDR3 DNA reads as TGTGCCAGCAGCAGACTAGCGGAACAAGAGACCCAGTACTTC. Translated, it gives CASSRLAEQETQYF. The V call is TRBV6-6, the J call TRBJ2-5; TRBD2 matches at 9 bases. Germline CDR1 and CDR2: MNHNY and SVGAGI (reference sequence). V trimming: 6 bases; J trimming: 2 bases; junction bases outside the gene matches: 4. CDR3 length equals 14 residues.

This clone showed up just once. This rearrangement joins TRBV28 to TRBJ1-5, with 7 nucleotides matching TRBD1. The CDR3 runs 15 residues. V dropped 1 base and J dropped 6; count of bases not matched to a gene: 6. Germline V CDR1 and CDR2: MDHEN, SYDVKM. This chain's CDR3 is CASSLFGTELQPQHF. Written as DNA, the CDR3 is TGTGCCAGCAGTTTATTTGGGACAGAGCTTCAGCCCCAGCATTTT. The entire variable domain, with the rest obtained from reference TRBV28 and TRBJ1-5, is as follows: DVKVTQSSRYLVKRTGEKVFLECVQDMDHENMFWYRQDPGLGLRLIYFSYDVKMKEKGDIPEGYSVSREKKERFSLILESASTNQTSMYLCASSLFGTELQPQHFGDGTRLSIL.

The chain combines TRBV6-6 with TRBJ1-6; D perhaps matches TRBD1 (6 bases). The germline CDR1 and CDR2 sequences are MNHNY and SVGAGI (reference sequence). This CDR3 contains 14 residues. With 9 bases removed from V and 1 base from J, the gap between germline ends came to 10 bases. The CDR3 DNA reads as TGTGCCAGTAGGGGGGGTTCCTATAATTCACCCCTCCACTTT. Encoded protein: CASRGGSYNSPLHF.

The chain links TRBV6-5 to TRBJ2-1, with no clear D. V shed 6 bases and J shed 12 bases, with 15 bases lying between them. The germline gives CDR1 MNHEY, CDR2 SVGAGI. There are 12 residues in the CDR3. This chain's CDR3 is CASRLTGVGQFF. Here the CDR3 DNA reads TGTGCCAGCAGGCTGACGGGTGTGGGGCAGTTCTTC.

The chain couples TRBV5-5 to TRBJ2-7, with 7 bases that match TRBD2. Germline V gene sequence: CDR1 SGHKS, CDR2 YYEKEE (reference sequence). J gave up 6 bases and V 3 bases, and 12 bases lay outside the gene matches. The CDR3 has 15 residues. CDR3 coding DNA: TGTGCCAGCAGCTCCCGGATGGGGAGGGCCCTCGAGCAGTACTTC. Translating gives CASSSRMGRALEQYF. Based on the CDR3 plus reference TRBV5-5 and TRBJ2-7, the full variable domain is DAGVTQSPTHLIKTRGQQVTLRCSPISGHKSVSWYQQVLGQGPQFIFQYYEKEERGRGNFPDRFSARQFPNYSSELNVNALLLGDSALYLCASSSRMGRALEQYFGPGTRLTVT.

The chain couples TRBV6-1 to TRBJ1-5; no clear D. V was cut by 2 bases and J by 3 bases, with 11 bases left in between. Germline V gene lookup returns CDR1 MNHNS and CDR2 SASEGT. The CDR3 has 15 amino acids. The CDR3 DNA follows: TGTGCCAGCAGTGAATGGAGGGTCCTCAATCAGCCCCAGCATTTT. Amino acid sequence: CASSEWRVLNQPQHF.